These 18 T cell receptor beta chains share one sample of origin, sequenced in a study of CD8 T cells in Susac syndrome. The authors reverse transcribed roughly 0.5 to 1 ug RNA with random hexamers. Via MiXCR, TCRdb re-called the immunoSEQ multiplex PCR reads, giving one row per CDR3 protein. Among fewer than 200,000 distinct CDR3 sequences listed, 80% to 95% were seen once. The sample taken for sequencing was CD4+ T cells from PBMCs. These receptors all stem from a human donor in good health.

The chain links TRBV5-1 to TRBJ2-7, with 7 bases lining up with TRBD1. V shed 4 bases and J 6 bases; nucleotides not matched to a gene: 7. This CDR3 has 13 amino acids. CDR1 and CDR2 (germline): SGHRS, YFSETQ. CDR3 loop: CASSRTYRGEQYF. CDR3 coding DNA: TGCGCCAGCAGCCGAACCTACAGGGGCGAGCAGTACTTC.

CDR3 in DNA: TGTGCCAGCAGTACATGGACAGGGGAGGACACTGAAGCTTTCTTT. It encodes CASSTWTGEDTEAFF. This chain uses TRBV12-3 or TRBV12-4 with TRBJ1-1; 9 bases line up with TRBD1. The CDR3 length is 15 residues. J lost 3 bases, V lost 5 bases, and 7 bases had no gene match.

The V call is TRBV7-3, the J call TRBJ2-3, with 10 bases lining up with TRBD1. V dropped 5 bases and J dropped 1; count of bases not matched to a gene: 6. The CDR3 runs to 16 residues. Germline values: CDR1 SGHTA, CDR2 FQGTGA. The CDR3 coding sequence is TGTGCCAGCAGCCAGGGACAGGGGCCCGGCACAGATACGCAGTATTTT. This gives the protein CASSQGQGPGTDTQYF. The whole variable domain, remainder taken from reference TRBV7-3 and TRBJ2-3, is GAGVSQTPSNKVTEKGKYVELRCDPISGHTALYWYRQSLGQGPEFLIYFQGTGAADDSGLPNDRFFAVRPEGSVSTLKIQRTERGDSAVYLCASSQGQGPGTDTQYFGPGTRLTVL.

The chain carries TRBV28 and TRBJ1-6; 8 bases map to TRBD1. J gave up 9 bases and V 1 base, and 5 bases lay outside the gene matches. CDR3 length: 15 residues. CDR1 and CDR2 from the germline V gene are MDHEN and SYDVKM. This CDR3 reads CASSLLQGVGSPLHF. The CDR3 bases are TGTGCCAGCAGTTTATTACAGGGGGTGGGTTCACCCCTCCACTTT.

This clonotype was seen only once. This rearrangement joins TRBV6-2 or TRBV6-3 to TRBJ1-6; D is perhaps TRBD1 (6 bases). Trimming stripped 4 bases from V and 5 bases from J, with 12 bases between. The CDR3 length is 15 residues. Germline lookup yields CDR1 MNHEY and CDR2 SVGEGT. CDR3 amino acids: CASSSLGTNNSPLHF. The CDR3 nucleotides are TGTGCCAGCAGTTCCCTCGGGACAAATAATTCACCCCTCCACTTT.

The CDR3 nucleotides read TGTGCCTGGAGGATGACAGGGCACACTGAAGCTTTCTTT. Translated, it gives CAWRMTGHTEAFF. V usage is TRBV30 and J usage is TRBJ1-1, with 7 bases matching TRBD1. Germline trimming cut 3 bases from V and 3 bases from J; bases unmatched to any gene: 4. This CDR3 contains 13 residues. Germline loops: CDR1 GTSNPN, CDR2 SVGIG (reference sequence). Filled out from reference TRBV30 and TRBJ1-1, the complete variable domain reads SQTIHQWPATLVQPVGSPLSLECTVEGTSNPNLYWYRQAAGRGLQLLFYSVGIGQISSEVPQNLSASRPQDRQFILSSKKLLLSDSGFYLCAWRMTGHTEAFFGQGTRLTVV.

The chain is built from TRBV5-1 and TRBJ2-1; 7 nucleotides line up with TRBD2. The CDR3 sequence is 15 residues long. V shed 7 bases and J 5 bases; nucleotides not matched to a gene: 12. The germline V gene encodes CDR1 SGHRS and CDR2 YFSETQ. CDR3 sequence reads: CASFGGSVVHNEQFF. Here the CDR3 DNA reads TGCGCCAGCTTCGGGGGGAGCGTGGTCCACAATGAGCAGTTCTTC.

The V and J genes are TRBV7-2 and TRBJ1-4; a possible D gene is TRBD1 (5 bases). Germline V gives CDR1 SGHTA, CDR2 FQGNSA. Trimming took off 5 bases at V and 2 bases at J, with 12 bases between the two ends. The CDR3 covers 15 residues. CDR3 protein: CASSLARGTNEKLFF. CDR3 nucleotides: TGTGCCAGCAGCCTGGCGCGGGGCACTAATGAAAAACTGTTTTTT.

This chain's CDR3 is CASTEKWNTEAFF. The DNA of the CDR3 is TGTGCCAGCACCGAGAAGTGGAACACTGAAGCTTTCTTT. The chain uses TRBV7-9 and TRBJ1-1; D not resolved. Trimming pared 7 bases from V and 1 base from J, leaving 10 bases between. Germline V CDR1 and CDR2: SEHNR, FQNEAQ (reference sequence). The CDR3 sequence is 13 residues long.

V gene TRBV4-1 combines with J gene TRBJ2-1; no reliable D call. The CDR3 has 14 residues. Trimming removed 1 base at V and 6 bases at J, with 10 bases between. The germline gives CDR1 MGHRA, CDR2 YSYEKL. The CDR3 is CASSQVQLGNEQFF. In DNA, the CDR3 is TGCGCCAGCAGCCAAGTACAGCTAGGCAATGAGCAGTTCTTC.

V is TRBV4-2 and J is TRBJ2-6; perhaps TRBD2 as D (6 bases). CDR1 and CDR2 (germline): LGHNA, YNFKEQ. The CDR3 spans 17 residues. Trimming took 1 base from V and 2 from J, leaving 12 bases between them. The CDR3 sequence is CASSQAMGGAGANVLTF. As DNA, the CDR3 is TGTGCCAGCAGCCAAGCGATGGGGGGTGCTGGGGCCAACGTCCTGACTTTC.

This clonotype appeared once. The chain joins TRBV6-1 to TRBJ1-1; the D gene is possibly TRBD1 (5 bases). The V and J ends lost 10 bases and 0 bases respectively, with 9 bases between them. Germline V gene sequence: CDR1 MNHNS, CDR2 SASEGT. The CDR3 loop spans 12 amino acids. The CDR3 bases are TGTGCCACCCAACAGGTGAACACTGAAGCTTTCTTT. It yields the protein CATQQVNTEAFF.

This chain links TRBV10-3 with TRBJ2-3; D uncertain. The CDR3 runs to 15 residues. The germline gives CDR1 ENHRY, CDR2 SYGVKD. The V end was cut by 11 bases, the J end by 0 bases, with 18 bases between. As DNA, the CDR3 is TGTGCCGCCCTGGCGCCGACTCTAAGCACAGATACGCAGTATTTT. It yields the protein CAALAPTLSTDTQYF.

This chain joins TRBV6-2 or TRBV6-3 and TRBJ1-1, with D maybe TRBD1 (6 bases). The CDR3 loop spans 12 amino acids. Germline CDR1 and CDR2: MNHEY and SVGEGT. V shed 8 bases and J shed 6 bases, with 13 bases lying between them. The CDR3 DNA follows: TGTGCCAGCGCTCAGGGGAAACCTGAAGCTTTCTTT. Its translation: CASAQGKPEAFF.

The chain is built from TRBV30 and TRBJ2-7, with 8 bases lining up with TRBD2. CDR1 and CDR2 from the germline V gene are GTSNPN and SVGIG (reference sequence). The CDR3 has 14 residues. Trimming removed 6 bases from V and 7 bases from J; junction bases left unmatched: 14. The CDR3 DNA follows: TGTGCCTGTCAACCCGGGACTAGGATGTGGGAGCAGTACTTC. The encoded protein is CACQPGTRMWEQYF.

This clonotype was detected a few times. This rearrangement joins TRBV5-1 to TRBJ1-6, with D possibly matching TRBD1 (6 bases). V was pared by 5 bases and J by 7 bases, with 13 bases between. Germline V gene data show CDR1 as SGHRS and CDR2 as YFSETQ. The CDR3 is 14 residues long. The CDR3 nucleotides are TGCGCCAGCAGGTCCGGGCAGGGGAATTCACCCCTCCACTTT. This sequence encodes CASRSGQGNSPLHF.

V is TRBV18 and J is TRBJ2-6; the D call may be TRBD1 or TRBD2 (5 bases each). The germline V gene encodes CDR1 KGHSH and CDR2 LQKENI. The CDR3 covers 18 residues. Trimming left V 3 bases short and J 0 bases short, with 15 bases between. The CDR3 region is CASSPSRGPHSGANVLTF. As DNA, the CDR3 is TGTGCCAGCTCACCGTCGAGGGGACCGCACTCTGGGGCCAACGTCCTGACTTTC.

This rearrangement joins TRBV7-2 to TRBJ2-1; the D gene is possibly TRBD2 (5 bases). The V and J ends lost 5 bases and 0 bases respectively, with 14 bases between them. The CDR3 contains 16 residues. Germline loops: CDR1 SGHTA, CDR2 FQGNSA. The CDR3 nucleotides are TGTGCCAGCAGCGCCCGGACTTTCAGCTCCTACAATGAGCAGTTCTTC. It encodes CASSARTFSSYNEQFF.